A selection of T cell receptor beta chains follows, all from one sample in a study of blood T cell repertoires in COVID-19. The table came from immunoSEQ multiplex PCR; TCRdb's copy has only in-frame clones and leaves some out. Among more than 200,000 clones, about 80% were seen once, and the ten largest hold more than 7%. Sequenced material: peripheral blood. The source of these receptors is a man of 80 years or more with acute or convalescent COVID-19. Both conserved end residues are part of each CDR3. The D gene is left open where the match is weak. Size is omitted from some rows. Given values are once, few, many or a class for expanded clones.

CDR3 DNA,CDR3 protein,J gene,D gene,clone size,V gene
TGCGCCAGCAGCTTGGGACTAGCGGGAGTGGACGAGCAGTACTTC,CASSLGLAGVDEQYF,TRBJ2-7,TRBD2,.,TRBV5-1
TGTGCCAGCAGCTTGGCCCTAGACAGTCTAGGAAAAGAGACCCAGTACTTC,CASSLALDSLGKETQYF,TRBJ2-5,.,.,TRBV5-8
TGTGCCAGTAGTAGACAGGGAGGAGAAGCTTTCTTT,CASSRQGGEAFF,TRBJ1-1,TRBD1,.,TRBV19
TGTGCCAGCAGCCCACAACGGCAGGGGTCAGATACGCAGTATTTT,CASSPQRQGSDTQYF,TRBJ2-3,.,once,TRBV7-2
TGTGCCAGCAGCTTGCCGACAGGGGGCAACACTGAAGCTTTCTTT,CASSLPTGGNTEAFF,TRBJ1-1,TRBD1,once,TRBV5-4
TGTGCCAGCAGAACTACAGGGTTGACTAATGAAAAACTGTTTTTT,CASRTTGLTNEKLFF,TRBJ1-4,.,.,TRBV3-1/TRBV3-2
TGTGCCACCAGTGATCCGGGGAGCTCTGGAAACACCATATATTTT,CATSDPGSSGNTIYF,TRBJ1-3,.,.,TRBV24-1
TGTGCCAGCTCACCACTACAGGGGGCGGACTGGTACGAGCAGTACTTC,CASSPLQGADWYEQYF,TRBJ2-7,TRBD1,.,TRBV18
TGTGCCACCAAGACAATGGGACAGGGGGCGACTGAAGCTTTCTTT,CATKTMGQGATEAFF,TRBJ1-1,TRBD1,.,TRBV6-5
TGTGCCTGGAGTCCTGGACTGATCCCTGGAAACACCATATATTTT,CAWSPGLIPGNTIYF,TRBJ1-3,.,.,TRBV30
TGCGCCAGCAGCTACCCGGACAGGATGGTGAACACCGGGGAGCTGTTTTTT,CASSYPDRMVNTGELFF,TRBJ2-2,TRBD1,.,TRBV5-1
TGTGCCAGTAGGGGCGGGGACAGAACTAACTATGGCTACACCTTC,CASRGGDRTNYGYTF,TRBJ1-2,TRBD1,.,TRBV19
TGTGCCAGCAGCTTAGCCGAGGGTACTGAAGCTTTCTTT,CASSLAEGTEAFF,TRBJ1-1,.,.,TRBV7-9
TGTGCCAGCAGTTACTCGTTGCAGGGGCCAGGGACCCAGTACTTC,CASSYSLQGPGTQYF,TRBJ2-5,.,once,TRBV6-2/TRBV6-3
TGTGCCAGCAGTGACGCCGGGACAGGGTGGGGCTACACCTTC,CASSDAGTGWGYTF,TRBJ1-2,TRBD1,.,TRBV2
TGTGCCATCAGTGAGTATAACGAGCAGTACTTC,CAISEYNEQYF,TRBJ2-7,.,.,TRBV10-3
TGTGCCAGCAGTCCGCTCTCAGGGGTCTCTGGAAACACCATATATTTT,CASSPLSGVSGNTIYF,TRBJ1-3,.,.,TRBV6-6
TGTGCCAGCAGTTACAGGCCCTACGAGCAGTACTTC,CASSYRPYEQYF,TRBJ2-7,.,.,TRBV2
TGTGCCATCAGTGAACAAGGTAGCGGGGTGTCAACAGATACGCAGTATTTT,CAISEQGSGVSTDTQYF,TRBJ2-3,TRBD2,.,TRBV10-3
TGTGCCAGCTGCTTAGCGGGAGGCCCTCAAGAGACCCAGTACTTC,CASCLAGGPQETQYF,TRBJ2-5,.,.,TRBV21-1
TGTGCCAGCAGCAGAGACAGGCTCCTTGGAGATACGCAGTATTTT,CASSRDRLLGDTQYF,TRBJ2-3,.,.,TRBV11-3
TGTGCCTGGAGCTTTAGGACAGCCTACGAGCAGTACTTC,CAWSFRTAYEQYF,TRBJ2-7,.,.,TRBV30
TGTGCCAGCAGTTTTGACAGGGGCATTTCCTACAATGAGCAGTTCTTC,CASSFDRGISYNEQFF,TRBJ2-1,TRBD1,.,TRBV27
TGTGCCAGTACCCTTTACAGGGCGGAGACCCAGTACTTC,CASTLYRAETQYF,TRBJ2-5,.,.,TRBV2
TGTGCCAGCAGTCCTCGACAGGGTGGCTACGAGCAGTACTTC,CASSPRQGGYEQYF,TRBJ2-7,TRBD1,.,TRBV6-6
TGTGCCAGCAGCCAAGATCTTTCGCGAGTTACCGCAACTAATGAAAAACTGTTTTTT,CASSQDLSRVTATNEKLFF,TRBJ1-4,.,.,TRBV4-2
TGCGCCAGCAGCCAGTTACAGGGGGCGGGTACTGAAGCTTTCTTT,CASSQLQGAGTEAFF,TRBJ1-1,TRBD1,.,TRBV4-1
TGTGCCAGCAGCTGGGGCGGGAGGCTGGACTATGGCTACACCTTC,CASSWGGRLDYGYTF,TRBJ1-2,.,few,TRBV5-6
TGTGCCAGCTCGCTAGGAAATTCGAACACCGGGGAGCTGTTTTTT,CASSLGNSNTGELFF,TRBJ2-2,.,.,TRBV18
TGTGCCAGCAGAACGGGACAAGCCAATGAAAAACTGTTTTTT,CASRTGQANEKLFF,TRBJ1-4,.,.,TRBV6-5
TGCGCCAGCAGCCCAGGGACACTACACACAGATACGCAGTATTTT,CASSPGTLHTDTQYF,TRBJ2-3,.,.,TRBV5-1
TGTGCCAGCAGCTTAGAAACTAGTAGGGATGAGCAGTTCTTC,CASSLETSRDEQFF,TRBJ2-1,.,.,TRBV11-3
TGCGCCAGCAGCCCCTTGGCGGGAGGCTTTAGACCCTACGAGCAGTACTTC,CASSPLAGGFRPYEQYF,TRBJ2-7,TRBD2,.,TRBV5-1
TGTGCCAGTAGTGGTCCCGGGACAGGGGTCCCCCTTAATCAGCCCCAGCATTTT,CASSGPGTGVPLNQPQHF,TRBJ1-5,TRBD1,.,TRBV19
TGTGCCAGCAGCTTGGGTGGGAGGACCTCCGGAGGCTACACCTTC,CASSLGGRTSGGYTF,TRBJ1-2,.,.,TRBV5-8
TGTGCCAGCAGCCCGACGGGACGGGACAAAGGGACCGGGGAGCTGTTTTTT,CASSPTGRDKGTGELFF,TRBJ2-2,.,.,TRBV7-9
TGTGCCAGCAGCTGGCAGGGTGATAGCAATCAGCCCCAGCATTTT,CASSWQGDSNQPQHF,TRBJ1-5,.,.,TRBV5-5
TGTGCCAGCAGCTTAGGGGCAGGCGGGACTGAAGCTTTCTTT,CASSLGAGGTEAFF,TRBJ1-1,.,.,TRBV7-7
TGTGCCAGTAGATTGGGTGGGCGTCGGCTTTATAGCAATCAGCCCCAGCATTTT,CASRLGGRRLYSNQPQHF,TRBJ1-5,.,.,TRBV19
TGTGCCAGCAGTGATACAGCCTACTATGGCTACACCTTC,CASSDTAYYGYTF,TRBJ1-2,.,once,TRBV2
TGTGCCAGCAGTTACTCGCGGGGTGGCTACACCTTC,CASSYSRGGYTF,TRBJ1-2,.,.,TRBV6-5
TGTGCCAGCAGTTCCCCCGGGACAGGGGGCTTTAACTATGGCTACACCTTC,CASSSPGTGGFNYGYTF,TRBJ1-2,TRBD1,.,TRBV28
TGTGCCAGCAGCTCTACAGGGGGCCAAGCCAAAAACATTCAGTACTTC,CASSSTGGQAKNIQYF,TRBJ2-4,TRBD1,.,TRBV9
TGTGCCAGCTCACCAGAGACAGGGGGCGGCAATCAGCCCCAGCATTTT,CASSPETGGGNQPQHF,TRBJ1-5,TRBD1,.,TRBV18
TGTGCCAGCAGTGAAAGGGGCCGCATTGGCTACACCTTC,CASSERGRIGYTF,TRBJ1-2,.,once,TRBV6-1
TGTGCCAGCAGCTCTGCTACGGACAGATACGAGCAGTACTTC,CASSSATDRYEQYF,TRBJ2-7,.,once,TRBV7-8
TGTGCCAGCCGCCACCAGGGAACCTACGAGCAGTACTTC,CASRHQGTYEQYF,TRBJ2-7,.,.,TRBV7-9
TGCGCCAGCAGCTCACTAGCGGGGGGGAACACCGGGGAGCTGTTTTTT,CASSSLAGGNTGELFF,TRBJ2-2,TRBD2,few,TRBV5-1